This passage covers 12 T cell receptor beta chains from one sample sequenced in a study of CD8 T cells in ankylosing spondylitis. Study-wide points: Made up of about eight highly homologous variants, a TCR beta motif appeared characteristic of ankylosing spondylitis blood.

These receptors have no identified antigens. MiXCR, run by TCRdb on the 5' RACE reads, gives a single entry per CDR3 protein. The table lists about 220,000 distinct CDR3 sequences, 6% to 8.5% of them singletons. Sequences were obtained from blood, either unsorted or a sorted T cell fraction (not recorded which). All receptors come from a male donor with ankylosing spondylitis.

This clonotype has more than one count but fewer than ten. The chain has TRBV28 and TRBJ2-5, with no clear D. V was trimmed by 2 bases and J by 3 bases, leaving 7 bases between them. The CDR3 covers 13 residues. Germline-derived CDR1 and CDR2 are MDHEN and SYDVKM. CDR3 in DNA: TGTGCCAGCAGTTTAAAGGTAGAAGAGACCCAGTACTTC. It is translated as CASSLKVEETQYF.

The V call is TRBV20-1, the J call TRBJ2-6; weak D call: TRBD1 (6 bases). Germline values: CDR1 DFQATT, CDR2 SNEGSKA (reference sequence). The CDR3 is made up of 16 amino acids. The germline V and J ends were trimmed by 6 bases and 0 bases, with 15 bases remaining between them. The CDR3 loop reads CSAKDRSSSGANVLTF. In DNA, the CDR3 is TGCAGTGCCAAGGACAGATCAAGCTCTGGGGCCAACGTCCTGACTTTC.

This clonotype was detected many times. This chain connects TRBV7-9 to TRBJ2-1, with 9 bases that match TRBD2. The CDR3 spans 17 residues. Germline V gene data show CDR1 as SEHNR and CDR2 as FQNEAQ (reference sequence). The ends lost 3 bases at V and 0 bases at J; junction bases unmatched: 6. The CDR3 bases are TGTGCCAGCAGCTTTCGACTAGCGGATAGCTCCTACAATGAGCAGTTCTTC. This gives the protein CASSFRLADSSYNEQFF. Variable domain in full (rest from reference TRBV7-9 and TRBJ2-1): DTGVSQNPRHKITKRGQNVTFRCDPISEHNRLYWYRQTLGQGPEFLTYFQNEAQLEKSRLLSDRFSAERPKGSFSTLEIQRTEQGDSAMYLCASSFRLADSSYNEQFFGPGTRLTVL.

This clonotype was seen repeatedly, ten times or more. The V call is TRBV7-9, the J call TRBJ2-5; D gene ambiguous. Germline V lookup: CDR1 SEHNR, CDR2 FQNEAQ (reference sequence). The V gene lost 4 bases and the J gene lost 5 bases, with 17 bases spanning the gap. CDR3 length: 15 amino acids. The CDR3 region is CASSYRTPGRETQYF. CDR3 DNA sequence: TGTGCCAGCAGCTACCGGACCCCCGGCAGGGAGACCCAGTACTTC.

In this sample, this clonotype turned up many times. This chain uses TRBV30 with TRBJ2-3; possibly TRBD2 for D (7 bases). CDR3 length: 16 residues. Germline CDR1 is GTSNPN and CDR2 is SVGIG (reference sequence). V was trimmed by 0 bases and J by 4 bases, leaving 17 bases between them. CDR3 residues: CAWSVVPGGGADTQYF. CDR3 nucleotide sequence: TGTGCCTGGAGTGTAGTACCGGGGGGCGGGGCAGATACGCAGTATTTT.

This clonotype came up a few times. The rearrangement uses TRBV11-2 and TRBJ2-3; the D gene is possibly TRBD1 (6 bases). Per germline, CDR1 SGHAT and CDR2 FQNNGV. The CDR3 runs 15 residues. Between the trimmed V and J ends, which lost 2 bases and 1 base, there was a span of 10 bases. The CDR3 region has the DNA TGTGCCAGCAGCTTACAGGGGTTCGGCACAGATACGCAGTATTTT. It yields the protein CASSLQGFGTDTQYF.

This clonotype was counted many times. Here the CDR3 reads CASSGTAGFYEQYF. The CDR3 DNA follows: TGTGCCAGCAGCGGGACAGCTGGCTTCTACGAGCAGTACTTC. The V call is TRBV7-9, the J call TRBJ2-7, with 7 bases aligning to TRBD1. The junction had 7 bases not matched to a gene; V was cut back by 5 bases and J by 3 bases. The germline V gene has CDR1 SEHNR and CDR2 FQNEAQ (reference sequence). The CDR3 consists of 14 residues.

This clonotype was detected only a few times. The chain carries TRBV4-1 and TRBJ1-1; D uncertain. The CDR3 contains 15 residues. Trimming stripped 2 bases from V and 6 bases from J, with 16 bases between. Germline CDR1 is MGHRA and CDR2 is YSYEKL. CDR3: CASSQQRGSAAEAFF. The DNA for the CDR3 is TGCGCCAGCAGCCAACAACGGGGTTCAGCAGCTGAAGCTTTCTTT.

In its sample, this clonotype was seen a few times. The V and J genes are TRBV7-9 and TRBJ2-2; D is uncertain. The V and J ends lost 0 bases and 6 bases respectively, with 2 bases between them. The CDR3 is made up of 12 amino acids. Germline-derived CDR1 and CDR2 are SEHNR and FQNEAQ (reference sequence). The CDR3, as DNA: TGTGCCAGCAGCTTAGCCCCCGGGGAGCTGTTTTTT. Residues: CASSLAPGELFF.

CDR3 amino acids: CASSLGKIGIYEQYF. CDR3 nucleotides: TGTGCCAGCAGTTTAGGGAAGATTGGGATCTACGAGCAGTACTTC. V and J are TRBV28 and TRBJ2-7; no definite D call. The germline gives CDR1 MDHEN, CDR2 SYDVKM. Trimming stripped 2 bases from V and 3 bases from J, with 14 bases between. This CDR3 spans 15 amino acids.

This clonotype was observed many times. In DNA form, the CDR3 reads TGTGCCAGCAGCCAAGGATTTCGGTCGAACACCGGGGAGCTGTTTTTT. As protein: CASSQGFRSNTGELFF. This chain connects TRBV4-2 to TRBJ2-2; D remains unclear. V lost 1 base to trimming and J lost 0 bases, with 9 bases between them. CDR3 length: 16 residues. Germline values: CDR1 LGHNA, CDR2 YNFKEQ.

This clonotype occurred many times. The chain has TRBV7-9 and TRBJ1-1, with D maybe TRBD1 (5 bases). This CDR3 is 17 amino acids long. Germline values: CDR1 SEHNR, CDR2 FQNEAQ (reference sequence). Between the trimmed V and J ends, which lost 5 bases and 4 bases, there was a span of 23 bases. The CDR3 protein is CASSHPRQGQGLTEAFF. DNA of the CDR3: TGTGCCAGCAGCCACCCGCGGCAGGGTCAAGGGCTCACTGAAGCTTTCTTT.